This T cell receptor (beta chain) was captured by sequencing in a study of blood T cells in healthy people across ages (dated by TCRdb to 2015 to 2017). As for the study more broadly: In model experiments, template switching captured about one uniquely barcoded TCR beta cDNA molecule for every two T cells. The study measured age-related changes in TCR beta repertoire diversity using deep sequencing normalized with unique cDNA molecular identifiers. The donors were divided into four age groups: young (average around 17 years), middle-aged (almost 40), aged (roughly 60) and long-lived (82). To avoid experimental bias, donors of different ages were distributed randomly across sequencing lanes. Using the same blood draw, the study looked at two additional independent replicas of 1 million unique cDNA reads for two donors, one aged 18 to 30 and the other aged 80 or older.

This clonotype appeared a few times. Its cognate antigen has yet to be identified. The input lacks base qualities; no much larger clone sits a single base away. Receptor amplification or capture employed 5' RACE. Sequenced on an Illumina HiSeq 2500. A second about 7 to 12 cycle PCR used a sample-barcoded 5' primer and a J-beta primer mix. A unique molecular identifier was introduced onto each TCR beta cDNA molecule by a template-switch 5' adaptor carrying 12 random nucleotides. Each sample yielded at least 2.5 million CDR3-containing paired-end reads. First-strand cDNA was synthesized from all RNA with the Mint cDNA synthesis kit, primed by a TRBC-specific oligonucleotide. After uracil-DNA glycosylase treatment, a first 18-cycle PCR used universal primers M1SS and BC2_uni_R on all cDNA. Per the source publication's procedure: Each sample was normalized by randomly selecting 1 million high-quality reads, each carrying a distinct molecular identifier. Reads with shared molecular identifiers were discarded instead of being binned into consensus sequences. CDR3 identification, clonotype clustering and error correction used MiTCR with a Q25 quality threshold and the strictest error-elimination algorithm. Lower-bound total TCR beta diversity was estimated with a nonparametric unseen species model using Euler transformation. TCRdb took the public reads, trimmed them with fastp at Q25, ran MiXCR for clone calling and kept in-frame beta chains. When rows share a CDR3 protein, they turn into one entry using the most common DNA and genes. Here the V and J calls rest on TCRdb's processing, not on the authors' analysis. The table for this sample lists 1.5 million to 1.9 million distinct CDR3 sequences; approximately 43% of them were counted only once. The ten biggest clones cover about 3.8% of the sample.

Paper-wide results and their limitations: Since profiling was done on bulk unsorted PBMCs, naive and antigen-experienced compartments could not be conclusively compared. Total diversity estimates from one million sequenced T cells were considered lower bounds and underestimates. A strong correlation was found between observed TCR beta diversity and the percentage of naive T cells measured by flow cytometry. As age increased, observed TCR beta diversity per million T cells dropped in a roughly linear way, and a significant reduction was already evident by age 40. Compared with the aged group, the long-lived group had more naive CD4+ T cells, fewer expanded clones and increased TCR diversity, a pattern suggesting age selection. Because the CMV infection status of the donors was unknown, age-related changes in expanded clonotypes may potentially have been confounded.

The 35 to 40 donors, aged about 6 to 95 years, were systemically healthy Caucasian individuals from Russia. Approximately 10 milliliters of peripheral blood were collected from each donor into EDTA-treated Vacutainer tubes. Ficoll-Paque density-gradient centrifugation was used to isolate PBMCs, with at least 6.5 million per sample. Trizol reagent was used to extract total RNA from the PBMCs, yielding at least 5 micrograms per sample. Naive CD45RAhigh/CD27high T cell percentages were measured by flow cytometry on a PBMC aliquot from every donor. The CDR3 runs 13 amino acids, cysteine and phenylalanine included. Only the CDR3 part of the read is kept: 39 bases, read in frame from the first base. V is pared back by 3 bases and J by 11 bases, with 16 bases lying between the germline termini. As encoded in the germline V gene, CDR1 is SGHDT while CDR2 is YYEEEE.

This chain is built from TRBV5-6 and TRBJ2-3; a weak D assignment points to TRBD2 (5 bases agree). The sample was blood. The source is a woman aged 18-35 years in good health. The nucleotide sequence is TGTGCCAGCAGCTGGCCTCGGGCGGGCCTGCAGTATTTT. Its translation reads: CASSWPRAGLQYF.